The rows below give T cell receptor beta chains drawn from one sample of a study of cytomegalovirus exposure and HLA in healthy donors. The repertoire was sequenced with immunoSEQ multiplex PCR; TCRdb's copy has only in-frame clones and lacks some. The sample lists 150,000 to 180,000 clones, more than 75% occurring once. Specimen: PBMCs. The receptors originated from a man aged 25-40 years in good health and CMV-seropositive. Both conserved end residues are part of each CDR3. D genes are given only for firm matches. Size is stated for part of the rows, as once, few or many counts, or as a class when the clone is expanded.

CDR3nt,CDR3aa,j_gene,abundance,d_gene,v_gene
TGTGCCTGCTCCAAGGGGGTAAACACTGAAGCTTTCTTT,CACSKGVNTEAFF,TRBJ1-1,.,.,TRBV30
TGTGCCAGCAGACCCACTAGCGGGAGGGCCACCGGGGAGCTGTTTTTT,CASRPTSGRATGELFF,TRBJ2-2,.,TRBD2,TRBV2
TGCGCCAGCAGCCAAGACTCGTACGAGCAGTACTTC,CASSQDSYEQYF,TRBJ2-7,.,.,TRBV4-1
TGCAGCGTTGAAGATGAGGACAATGGCTACACCTTC,CSVEDEDNGYTF,TRBJ1-2,.,.,TRBV29-1
TGTGCCAGCAGTAGACAGGGGGCGGACGAAAAACTGTTTTTT,CASSRQGADEKLFF,TRBJ1-4,.,TRBD1,TRBV27
TGTGCCAGCAGCTTAGGGGGACAGGCTGTTTATAGCAATCAGCCCCAGCATTTT,CASSLGGQAVYSNQPQHF,TRBJ1-5,.,TRBD1,TRBV7-6
TGCAGCGTTGAAGGGAGTGGTTACTCTGGGGCCAACGTCCTGACTTTC,CSVEGSGYSGANVLTF,TRBJ2-6,.,.,TRBV29-1
TGTGCCAGCAGCTTGGAGGAGTGGGCAGATACGCAGTATTTT,CASSLEEWADTQYF,TRBJ2-3,.,.,TRBV5-6
TGTGCCAGCAGTTTCTCCGACAATCGGAACACTGAAGCTTTCTTT,CASSFSDNRNTEAFF,TRBJ1-1,.,.,TRBV28
TGCGCCAGCAGCTTGGGCCAGGTAATCGGAAACACCATATATTTT,CASSLGQVIGNTIYF,TRBJ1-3,.,.,TRBV5-1
TGTGCCAGCAGTTACTCGGGACAGGGCCCCTACGAGCAGTACTTC,CASSYSGQGPYEQYF,TRBJ2-7,.,TRBD1,TRBV6-5
TGTGCCAGCAGTAAATGGAGTGGAGGGGAAGAGACCCAGTACTTC,CASSKWSGGEETQYF,TRBJ2-5,.,.,TRBV27
TGTGCCAGCAGTAATCCCCCAGAAGGGGCCAACGTCCTGACTTTC,CASSNPPEGANVLTF,TRBJ2-6,.,.,TRBV27
TGTGCCAGTAGTAGAGACAGGGCGGGGGAGCAGTACTTC,CASSRDRAGEQYF,TRBJ2-7,.,.,TRBV19
TGTGCCAGTAGTAGACAGTACATGAACACTGAAGCTTTCTTT,CASSRQYMNTEAFF,TRBJ1-1,.,.,TRBV19
TGTGCCAGCAGCTTGGCTTACCTCGTTAGGGGAGGCTACACCTTC,CASSLAYLVRGGYTF,TRBJ1-2,.,.,TRBV7-9
TGTGCCACCAGACTAACAGGGGGCGCGGGTAGCTATGGCTACACCTTC,CATRLTGGAGSYGYTF,TRBJ1-2,.,TRBD1,TRBV2
TGTGCCAGCAGTGAGGGGGGGGTCAACACCATATATTTT,CASSEGGVNTIYF,TRBJ1-3,.,.,TRBV6-1
TGTGCCTGCGGGGGGGCAGCAGATACGCAGTATTTT,CACGGAADTQYF,TRBJ2-3,.,TRBD2,TRBV30
TGTGCCAGCAGCCTGGAGGATCGGGGAATAGATACGCAGTATTTT,CASSLEDRGIDTQYF,TRBJ2-3,.,.,TRBV5-5
TGTGCCAGCAGCCAACAGGGGTGGGATGGCTACACCTTC,CASSQQGWDGYTF,TRBJ1-2,few,TRBD1,TRBV13
TGTGCCAGCTCACCAAGGCGGTACCTAGGGGACACTGAAGCTTTCTTT,CASSPRRYLGDTEAFF,TRBJ1-1,medium-sized,.,TRBV18
TGCAGCGGAGAGACAGGGCCGGTCGGCACTGAAGCTTTCTTT,CSGETGPVGTEAFF,TRBJ1-1,few,TRBD1,TRBV29-1
TGTGCCAGCAGCAGCGGACAGGGTCCCTACGAGCAGTACTTC,CASSSGQGPYEQYF,TRBJ2-7,.,TRBD1,TRBV7-9
TGTGCCAGCAGCTCGGGCGGGAGTCGGGATCAGCCCCAGCATTTT,CASSSGGSRDQPQHF,TRBJ1-5,.,.,TRBV5-4
TGCGCCAGCAGTCCCCTAGCGAGCTCCTACAATGAGCAGTTCTTC,CASSPLASSYNEQFF,TRBJ2-1,.,.,TRBV5-1
TGTGCCATTTCCTGGAGCGGTTCCTACGAGCAGTACTTC,CAISWSGSYEQYF,TRBJ2-7,.,.,TRBV6-1
TGTGCCAGCAGTTGGACTAGCGGGGGCGATACGCAGTATTTT,CASSWTSGGDTQYF,TRBJ2-3,.,TRBD2,TRBV6-5
TGTGCCAGCAGCTTGCGGGGTAGTGGGGCCAACGTCCTGACTTTC,CASSLRGSGANVLTF,TRBJ2-6,.,.,TRBV5-6
TGTGCCAGCAGCTTGTATCTCCGCGCGGATACGCAGTATTTT,CASSLYLRADTQYF,TRBJ2-3,once,.,TRBV5-5
TGTGCCAGCAGTAGCGTAGGGAGCCCTAACTATGGCTACACCTTC,CASSSVGSPNYGYTF,TRBJ1-2,.,.,TRBV6-1
TGTGCCAGCAGTCCCCTGGGGGAGGGATACGAGCAGTACTTC,CASSPLGEGYEQYF,TRBJ2-7,.,TRBD2,TRBV28